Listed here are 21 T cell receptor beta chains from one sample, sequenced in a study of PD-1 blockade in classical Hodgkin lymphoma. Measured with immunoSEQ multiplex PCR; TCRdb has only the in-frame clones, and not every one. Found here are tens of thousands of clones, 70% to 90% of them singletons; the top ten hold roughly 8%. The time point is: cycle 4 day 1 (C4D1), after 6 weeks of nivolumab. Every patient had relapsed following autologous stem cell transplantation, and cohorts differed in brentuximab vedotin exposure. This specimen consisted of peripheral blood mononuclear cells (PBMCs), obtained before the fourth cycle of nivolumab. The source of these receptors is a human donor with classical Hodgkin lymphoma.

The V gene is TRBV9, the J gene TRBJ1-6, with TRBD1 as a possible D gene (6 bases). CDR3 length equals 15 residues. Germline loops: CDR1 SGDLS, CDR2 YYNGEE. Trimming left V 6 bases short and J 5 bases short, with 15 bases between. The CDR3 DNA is TGTGCCAGCACCGCCCGCGCAGGGGATAATTCACCCCTCCACTTT. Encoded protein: CASTARAGDNSPLHF. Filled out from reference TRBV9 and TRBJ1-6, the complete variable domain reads DSGVTQTPKHLITATGQRVTLRCSPRSGDLSVYWYQQSLDQGLQFLIQYYNGEERAKGNILERFSAQQFPDLHSELNLSSLELGDSALYFCASTARAGDNSPLHFGNGTRLTVT.

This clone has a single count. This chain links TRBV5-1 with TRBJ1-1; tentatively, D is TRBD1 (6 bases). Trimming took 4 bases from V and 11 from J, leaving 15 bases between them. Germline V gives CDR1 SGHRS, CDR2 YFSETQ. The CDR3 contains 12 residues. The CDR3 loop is CASSVLQGRAFF. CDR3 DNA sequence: TGCGCCAGCAGCGTATTACAGGGACGCGCTTTCTTT. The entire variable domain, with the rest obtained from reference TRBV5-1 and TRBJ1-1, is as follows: KAGVTQTPRYLIKTRGQQVTLSCSPISGHRSVSWYQQTPGQGLQFLFEYFSETQRNKGNFPGRFSGRQFSNSRSEMNVSTLELGDSALYLCASSVLQGRAFFGQGTRLTVV.

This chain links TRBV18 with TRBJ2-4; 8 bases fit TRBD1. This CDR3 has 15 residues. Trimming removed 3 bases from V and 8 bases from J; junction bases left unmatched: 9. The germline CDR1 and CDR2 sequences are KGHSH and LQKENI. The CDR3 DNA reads TGTGCCAGCTCACCGCAGGGGGCCGGAGGGGACATTCAGTACTTC. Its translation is CASSPQGAGGDIQYF.

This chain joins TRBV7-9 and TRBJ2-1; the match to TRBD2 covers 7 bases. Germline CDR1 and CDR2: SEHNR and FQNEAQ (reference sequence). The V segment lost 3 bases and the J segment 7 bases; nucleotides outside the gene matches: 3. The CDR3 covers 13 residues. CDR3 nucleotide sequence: TGTGCCAGCAGCTTCCCCGGGGGGAATGAGCAGTTCTTC. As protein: CASSFPGGNEQFF.

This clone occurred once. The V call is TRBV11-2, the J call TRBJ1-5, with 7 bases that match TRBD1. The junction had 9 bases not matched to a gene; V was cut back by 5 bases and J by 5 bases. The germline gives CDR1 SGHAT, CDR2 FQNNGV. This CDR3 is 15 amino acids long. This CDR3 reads CASSPGTAEHQPQHF. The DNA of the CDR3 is TGTGCCAGCAGCCCCGGGACAGCCGAACATCAGCCCCAGCATTTT.

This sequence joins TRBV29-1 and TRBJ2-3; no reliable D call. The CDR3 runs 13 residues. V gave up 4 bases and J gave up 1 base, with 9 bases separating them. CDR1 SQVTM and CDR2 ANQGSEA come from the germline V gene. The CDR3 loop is CSVGGRGTDTQYF. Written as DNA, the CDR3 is TGCAGCGTTGGGGGTCGGGGCACAGATACGCAGTATTTT.

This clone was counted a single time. The DNA for the CDR3 is TGCGCCAGCAGTGAGACGGGGTATGAAGCTTTCTTT. Protein product: CASSETGYEAFF. The rearrangement links TRBV10-1 to TRBJ1-1; D call uncertain. The germline gives CDR1 WNHNN, CDR2 SYGVQD (reference sequence). The CDR3 length is 12 residues. The V gene lost 2 bases and the J gene lost 7 bases, with 8 bases spanning the gap.

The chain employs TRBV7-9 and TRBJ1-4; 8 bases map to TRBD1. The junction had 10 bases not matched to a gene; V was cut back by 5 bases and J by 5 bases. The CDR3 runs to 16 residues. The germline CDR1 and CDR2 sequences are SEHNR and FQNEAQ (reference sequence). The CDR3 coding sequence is TGTGCCAGCAGCCCTAGTGGGACAGGAATGAATGAAAAACTGTTTTTT. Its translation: CASSPSGTGMNEKLFF.

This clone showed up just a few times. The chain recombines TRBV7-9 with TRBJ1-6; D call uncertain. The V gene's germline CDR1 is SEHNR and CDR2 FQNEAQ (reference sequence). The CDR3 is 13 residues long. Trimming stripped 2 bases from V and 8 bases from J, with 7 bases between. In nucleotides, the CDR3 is TGTGCCAGCAGCTTATCCGGGGATTCACCCCTCCACTTT. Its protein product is CASSLSGDSPLHF.

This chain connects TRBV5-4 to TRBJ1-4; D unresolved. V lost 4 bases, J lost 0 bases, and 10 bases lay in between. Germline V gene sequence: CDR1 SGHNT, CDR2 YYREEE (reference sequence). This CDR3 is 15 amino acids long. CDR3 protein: CASSKDVSTNEKLFF. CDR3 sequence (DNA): TGTGCCAGCAGCAAAGACGTCTCAACTAATGAAAAACTGTTTTTT.

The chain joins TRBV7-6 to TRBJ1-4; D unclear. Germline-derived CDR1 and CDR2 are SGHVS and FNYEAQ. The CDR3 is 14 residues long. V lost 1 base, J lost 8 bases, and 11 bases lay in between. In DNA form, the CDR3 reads TGTGCCAGCAGCTTAGGTTTTGCCCGGGAAAAACTGTTTTTT. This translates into CASSLGFAREKLFF.

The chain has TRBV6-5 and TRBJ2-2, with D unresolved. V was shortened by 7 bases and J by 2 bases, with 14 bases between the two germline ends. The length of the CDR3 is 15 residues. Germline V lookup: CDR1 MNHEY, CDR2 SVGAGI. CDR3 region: CASKPRTDNTGELFF. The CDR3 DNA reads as TGTGCCAGCAAACCTAGAACAGACAACACCGGGGAGCTGTTTTTT.

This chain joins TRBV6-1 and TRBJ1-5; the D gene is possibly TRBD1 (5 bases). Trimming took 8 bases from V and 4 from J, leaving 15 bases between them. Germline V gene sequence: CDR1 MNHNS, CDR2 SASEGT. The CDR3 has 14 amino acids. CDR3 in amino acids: CASQLADKNQPQHF. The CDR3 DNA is TGTGCCAGCCAACTTGCGGACAAAAATCAGCCCCAGCATTTT.

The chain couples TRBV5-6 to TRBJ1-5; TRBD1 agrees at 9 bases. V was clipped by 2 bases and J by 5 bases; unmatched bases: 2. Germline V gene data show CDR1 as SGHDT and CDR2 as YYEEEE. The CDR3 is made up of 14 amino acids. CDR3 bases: TGTGCCAGCAGCTTCACAGGGGGCTATCAGCCCCAGCATTTT. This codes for CASSFTGGYQPQHF. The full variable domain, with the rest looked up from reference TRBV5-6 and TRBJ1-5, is DAGVTQSPTHLIKTRGQQVTLRCSPKSGHDTVSWYQQALGQGPQFIFQYYEEEERQRGNFPDRFSGHQFPNYSSELNVNALLLGDSALYLCASSFTGGYQPQHFGDGTRLSIL.

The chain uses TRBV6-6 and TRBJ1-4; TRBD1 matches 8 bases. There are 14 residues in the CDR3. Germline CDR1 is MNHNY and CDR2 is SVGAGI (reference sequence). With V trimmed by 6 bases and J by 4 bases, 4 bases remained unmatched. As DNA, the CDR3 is TGTGCCAGCAGCCGCACAGGGGGTAATGAAAAACTGTTTTTT. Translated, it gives CASSRTGGNEKLFF.

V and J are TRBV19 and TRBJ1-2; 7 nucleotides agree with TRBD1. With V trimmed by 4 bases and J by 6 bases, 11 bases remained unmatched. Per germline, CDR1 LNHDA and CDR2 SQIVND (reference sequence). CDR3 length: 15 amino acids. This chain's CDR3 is CASSNKGGSWDGYTF. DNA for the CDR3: TGTGCCAGTAGTAATAAAGGGGGCTCGTGGGATGGCTACACCTTC.

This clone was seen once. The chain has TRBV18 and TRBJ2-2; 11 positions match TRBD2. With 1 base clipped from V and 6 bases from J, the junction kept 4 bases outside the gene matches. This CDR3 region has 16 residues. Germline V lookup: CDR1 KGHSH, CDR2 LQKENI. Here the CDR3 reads CASSPRMTSGAGELFF. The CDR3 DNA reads TGTGCCAGCTCACCACGGATGACTAGCGGGGCCGGGGAGCTGTTTTTT.

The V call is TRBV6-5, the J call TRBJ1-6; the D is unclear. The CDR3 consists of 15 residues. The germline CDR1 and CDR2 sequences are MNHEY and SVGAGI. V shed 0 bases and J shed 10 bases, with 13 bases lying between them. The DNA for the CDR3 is TGTGCCAGCAGTTACTCGATTCATCCGGGCTCACCCCTCCACTTT. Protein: CASSYSIHPGSPLHF.

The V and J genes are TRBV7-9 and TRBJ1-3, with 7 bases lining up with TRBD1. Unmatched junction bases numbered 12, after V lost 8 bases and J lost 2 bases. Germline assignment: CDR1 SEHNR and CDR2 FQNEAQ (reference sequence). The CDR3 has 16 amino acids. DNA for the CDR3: TGTGCCAGCGGGCGACAGGGTGAGGATACTGGAAACACCATATATTTT. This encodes CASGRQGEDTGNTIYF.

The CDR3 is CARGEFEPTYEQYF. The DNA for the CDR3 is TGTGCAAGGGGCGAGTTCGAACCCACCTACGAGCAGTACTTC. This chain joins TRBV12-2 and TRBJ2-7; no DNA check was done on the table's D call, TRBD1. TRBV12-2 represents a pseudogene. The length of the CDR3 is 14 residues.

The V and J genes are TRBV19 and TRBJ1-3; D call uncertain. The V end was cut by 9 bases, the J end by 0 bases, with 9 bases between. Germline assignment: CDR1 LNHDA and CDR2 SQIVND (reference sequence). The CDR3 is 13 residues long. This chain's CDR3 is CASQASSGNTIYF. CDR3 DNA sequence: TGTGCCAGCCAGGCGAGCTCTGGAAACACCATATATTTT.